This TCR beta chain was documented in a study of pediatric ulcerative colitis. Study results and caveats: Compared with controls, ulcerative colitis showed greater blood-rectum clone sharing. Blood samples from a couple of patients yielded substantially fewer templates and were excluded from blood-rectal overlap analysis. Clonal expansions reduced rectal repertoire diversity in acute severe colitis. Total lymphocyte DNA, not sorted subsets, was the template.

This clone was seen more than once but under ten times. Its specificity is not known. One to two pinch biopsies were taken from the rectum during colonoscopy. The data were produced by immunoSEQ multiplex PCR, yet TCRdb's version contains in-frame clones alone and is incomplete. The profile covers tens of thousands of clones, with about 75% appearing a single time and 8% to 9.5% taken by the ten largest. CDR1 and CDR2 from the germline V gene are MDHEN and SYDVKM. CDR3 length: 13 amino acids. V lost 3 bases and J 1 base, leaving 6 bases between the germline ends. The sequence came from a boy younger than 18 with severe ulcerative colitis. The sequenced sample consisted of gut tissue. The V gene is TRBV28, the J gene TRBJ1-1; D is unresolved. The CDR3 nucleotides are TGTGCCAGCAGTTTGGAGAGGAACACTGAAGCTTTCTTT. This codes for CASSLERNTEAFF.